These 6 T cell receptor beta chains came from one sample sequenced in a study of blood T cell repertoires in COVID-19. Assay: immunoSEQ multiplex PCR; the TCRdb copy retains only in-frame clones and omits some. The sample consists of approximately 220,000 clones, about four fifths of them appearing once. The sample consisted of peripheral blood. Receptor source: a woman between 40 and 55 years old with active or convalescent COVID-19.

The V and J genes are TRBV7-8 and TRBJ1-2; TRBD1 might be the D (5 bases). Looked up from germline, CDR1 is SGHVS and CDR2 is FQNEAQ. The CDR3 spans 15 residues. V shed 1 base and J shed 2 bases, with 11 bases lying between them. The CDR3: CASSLVDSTNYGYTF. CDR3 nucleotides: TGTGCCAGCAGCTTAGTTGACAGCACGAACTATGGCTACACCTTC.

The chain employs TRBV9 and TRBJ1-6, with 7 bases that match TRBD1. Trimming at V came to 3 bases and at J to 0 bases, leaving 12 bases not matched to a gene. The length of the CDR3 is 19 residues. Germline V gives CDR1 SGDLS, CDR2 YYNGEE. The CDR3 region has the DNA TGTGCCAGCAGCGACGACAGGGCCTCACCTTTCTCCTATAATTCACCCCTCCACTTT. It encodes CASSDDRASPFSYNSPLHF.

Only a few counts were recorded for this clone. This chain's CDR3 is CASSPGHLYEQYF. The CDR3 nucleotides read TGTGCCAGCTCACCGGGACATTTATACGAGCAGTACTTC. The chain couples TRBV18 to TRBJ2-7; TRBD1 is a possible D gene (6 bases). Between the trimmed V and J ends, which lost 3 bases and 4 bases, there was a span of 10 bases. Germline CDR1 KGHSH, CDR2 LQKENI. The CDR3 totals 13 residues.

The CDR3 nucleotides read TGCGCCAGCAGCTTGGTGGTCGGTACCTACGAGCAGTACTTC. It encodes CASSLVVGTYEQYF. The rearrangement links TRBV5-1 to TRBJ2-7; no reliable D call. With 0 bases removed from V and 2 bases from J, the gap between germline ends came to 9 bases. The CDR3 is 14 residues long. Germline values: CDR1 SGHRS, CDR2 YFSETQ.

This clone has only a few counts. V is TRBV5-6 and J is TRBJ2-1; 15 bases line up with TRBD2. V lost 4 bases and J lost 3; bases outside the gene matches: 11. Germline V gene data show CDR1 as SGHDT and CDR2 as YYEEEE. This CDR3 has 19 amino acids. Written as DNA, the CDR3 is TGTGCCAGCAGCCCCCCCGCCGGACTAGCGGGAGGGGTCTACAATGAGCAGTTCTTC. Translated, it gives CASSPPAGLAGGVYNEQFF.

The chain carries TRBV4-2 and TRBJ2-7; 8 positions match TRBD2. This CDR3 contains 15 residues. V lost 4 bases, J lost 0 bases, and 5 bases stayed unmatched. Germline CDR1 LGHNA, CDR2 YNFKEQ. The chain's CDR3 is CASSRETSASYEQYF. In DNA form, the CDR3 reads TGTGCCAGCAGCCGGGAGACTAGCGCCTCCTACGAGCAGTACTTC.